The clone carrying this T cell receptor (beta chain) was seen at least ten times. Its ends do not fully match the called genes, so a read error is possible. TCRdb independently ran MiXCR on the 5' RACE reads; one entry per CDR3 protein. Of tens of thousands of distinct CDR3 sequences in the sample, 4% to 5% were seen once. The entry originates in a study of early T cells in non-severe SARS-CoV-2 infection. In the study overall: Whole-blood bulk RNA, unsorted, was sequenced, and chains were unpaired.

CDR3 length equals 16 residues. The V gene's germline CDR1 is SSHAT and CDR2 FNYEAQ (reference sequence). Sequenced material: whole blood. This TCR was recovered from an adult who was a healthcare worker with PCR-confirmed SARS-CoV-2 infection or an uninfected control (not recorded which). The chain employs TRBV7-7 and TRBJ1-1, with a possible D match to TRBD1 (5 bases). CDR3 in DNA: TGTGCTAGCAGCTTAGGGGAGGCGGCAGGAGGCACTGAAGCTTTCTTT. Protein sequence: CASSLGEAAGGTEAFF.